These 31 T cell receptor beta chains originate from one sample sequenced in a study of T-cell memory formation after mild COVID-19. TCRdb redid the calling of the 5' RACE reads with MiXCR, one entry per CDR3 protein. The table lists hundreds of thousands of distinct CDR3 sequences, approximately 24% of them singletons, with around 8.1% in the top ten. Material: PBMCs or a T cell subset sorted from them (not recorded which). These receptors all come from an adult woman who had mild COVID-19 (a few samples of this study predate the infection). Cell type and time point are not known.

V usage is TRBV7-3 and J usage is TRBJ1-5; possible D gene TRBD1, 5 bases. The V and J ends lost 5 bases and 6 bases respectively, with 11 bases between them. The CDR3 spans 13 residues. Per the germline V gene, CDR1 is SGHTA and CDR2 is FQGTGA. This CDR3 reads CASSPTGGQPQHF. DNA for the CDR3: TGTGCCAGCAGCCCCACTGGGGGTCAGCCCCAGCATTTT. Full variable domain (remainder filled in from reference TRBV7-3 and TRBJ1-5): GAGVSQTPSNKVTEKGKYVELRCDPISGHTALYWYRQSLGQGPEFLIYFQGTGAADDSGLPNDRFFAVRPEGSVSTLKIQRTERGDSAVYLCASSPTGGQPQHFGDGTRLSIL.

This chain connects TRBV3-1 to TRBJ2-7, with TRBD1 identical over 8 bases. The V gene end was trimmed by 7 bases and the J gene end by 3 bases; junction bases not matched to a gene: 8. Germline loops: CDR1 LGHDT, CDR2 YNNKEL (reference sequence). The CDR3 is 14 residues long. CDR3 DNA: TGTGCCAGCACCCCGGGACAGGATTTCTACGAGCAGTACTTC. Its translation: CASTPGQDFYEQYF.

The chain recombines TRBV7-3 with TRBJ2-2; a possible D gene is TRBD2 (5 bases). Trimming left V 5 bases short and J 7 bases short, with 14 bases between. This CDR3 region has 14 residues. The V gene's germline CDR1 is SGHTA and CDR2 FQGTGA. This CDR3 reads CASSPSLRGGELFF. CDR3 in DNA: TGTGCCAGCAGCCCCTCACTTCGGGGCGGGGAGCTGTTTTTT.

The sample holds a few counts of this clonotype. This sequence joins TRBV7-9 and TRBJ2-3; D not certain. V was shortened by 1 base and J by 3 bases, with 11 bases between the two germline ends. The CDR3 is 15 amino acids. Germline V gene sequence: CDR1 SEHNR, CDR2 FQNEAQ (reference sequence). The DNA of the CDR3 is TGTGCCAGCAGCTTAGATTTCCTAGGTACAGATACGCAGTATTTT. Amino acid sequence: CASSLDFLGTDTQYF.

The CDR3 coding sequence is TGTGCCAGCAGTGAGGAATGGCACGGGGGCCGATCCAGCTCCTACAATGAGCAGTTCTTC. This gives the protein CASSEEWHGGRSSSYNEQFF. The gene calls are TRBV6-1 and TRBJ2-1; D may be TRBD1 or TRBD2 (6 bases each). The V and J ends lost 3 bases and 0 bases respectively, with 24 bases between them. This CDR3 is built from 20 residues. CDR1 MNHNS and CDR2 SASEGT come from the germline V gene.

This clonotype was detected many times. This rearrangement joins TRBV7-2 to TRBJ1-4; D is possibly TRBD1 (5 bases). Germline assignment: CDR1 SGHTA and CDR2 FQGNSA. The V gene lost 5 bases and the J gene lost 7 bases, with 14 bases spanning the gap. This CDR3 is 14 amino acids long. The CDR3 protein is CASSPQGRGEKLFF. CDR3 DNA sequence: TGTGCCAGCAGCCCACAAGGAAGGGGTGAAAAACTGTTTTTT.

This clonotype was seen only a few times. The chain couples TRBV12-3 or TRBV12-4 to TRBJ2-1; D unresolved. Trimming left V 5 bases short and J 0 bases short, with 11 bases between. CDR3 length: 15 residues. CDR3 nucleotide sequence: TGTGCCAGCAGTCACGACGGCAGCTCCTACAATGAGCAGTTCTTC. As protein: CASSHDGSSYNEQFF.

The chain recombines TRBV6-5 with TRBJ2-7; 8 bases are a match to TRBD1. This CDR3 has 16 residues. From germline, CDR1 is MNHEY and CDR2 SVGAGI. The V and J ends lost 1 base and 4 bases, in that order; junction bases with no gene match: 9. The CDR3: CASSYLLGQGLYEQYF. In DNA form, the CDR3 reads TGTGCCAGCAGTTACTTGCTTGGACAGGGATTGTACGAGCAGTACTTC.

The rearrangement uses TRBV3-1 and TRBJ1-2; D is undetermined. Germline V gene data show CDR1 as LGHDT and CDR2 as YNNKEL (reference sequence). The CDR3 is 14 amino acids. Trimming cost V 1 base and J 5 bases, with 11 bases left between them. This chain's CDR3 is CASSQGTDRYGYTF. The CDR3 region has the DNA TGTGCCAGCAGCCAAGGGACGGACCGTTATGGCTACACCTTC.

The chain joins TRBV6-5 to TRBJ2-1; perhaps TRBD2 as D (5 bases). Germline CDR1 is MNHEY and CDR2 is SVGAGI. The CDR3 has 13 amino acids. V was pared by 4 bases and J by 5 bases, with 9 bases between. The CDR3 DNA reads TGTGCCAGCAGTTTTTCCGGGGACAATGAGCAGTTCTTC. Protein sequence: CASSFSGDNEQFF.

This clonotype has only a few counts. V usage is TRBV29-1 and J usage is TRBJ2-3; no reliable D call. CDR1 SQVTM and CDR2 ANQGSEA come from the germline V gene. The CDR3 loop spans 12 amino acids. V lost 1 base, J lost 6 bases, and 8 bases lay in between. The CDR3 nucleotides read TGCAGCGTTGAAGCCCGCCGGGATACGCAGTATTTT. Its translation: CSVEARRDTQYF.

This clonotype occurred a few times. The rearrangement links TRBV20-1 to TRBJ2-1, with a possible D match to TRBD2 (6 bases). Germline CDR1 and CDR2: DFQATT and SNEGSKA (reference sequence). CDR3 length: 15 amino acids. V gave up 3 bases and J gave up 9 bases, with 21 bases separating them. The DNA of the CDR3 is TGCAGTGCTAGTAAGGCGGGAAACTGGCGGGCTGAGCAGTTCTTC. It translates to CSASKAGNWRAEQFF.

This clonotype has a count of ten or more. The rearrangement joins TRBV5-1 to TRBJ2-3; D may be TRBD1 or TRBD2 (5 bases each). The CDR3 extends over 17 amino acids. Trimming took 7 bases from V and 14 from J, leaving 35 bases between them. Looked up from germline, CDR1 is SGHRS and CDR2 is YFSETQ. CDR3 sequence reads: CASSASVVGTTPELRYF. The CDR3 nucleotides are TGCGCCAGCTCAGCTTCGGTGGTTGGGACCACCCCGGAGTTGAGGTATTTT.

The table lists this clonotype with a few counts. The chain uses TRBV6-5 and TRBJ2-7; D may correspond to TRBD1 or TRBD2 (6 bases each). The V gene's germline CDR1 is MNHEY and CDR2 SVGAGI. CDR3 length equals 13 residues. V was cut by 2 bases and J by 7 bases, with 12 bases left in between. CDR3 loop: CASSYDLGGEQYF. The CDR3 DNA reads TGTGCCAGCAGTTACGACCTAGGGGGGGAGCAGTACTTC.

V is TRBV6-5 and J is TRBJ1-1; TRBD1 matches 9 bases. Per the germline V gene, CDR1 is MNHEY and CDR2 is SVGAGI. This CDR3 comprises 14 residues. V lost 6 bases, J lost 3 bases, and 5 bases stayed unmatched. Here the CDR3 DNA reads TGTGCCAGCAGCCAACACAGGGGGCACACTGAAGCTTTCTTT. Translation: CASSQHRGHTEAFF.

The gene calls are TRBV7-2 and TRBJ2-5; D not certain. Germline values: CDR1 SGHTA, CDR2 FQGNSA. V was pared by 5 bases and J by 1 base, with 11 bases between. This CDR3 has 14 residues. For the CDR3, the DNA is TGTGCCAGCAGCCCCCCAAGTCTCCAAGAGACCCAGTACTTC. Translation gives CASSPPSLQETQYF.

There are many counts of this clonotype. The CDR3 protein is CASSLGPGEPYEQYF. The CDR3 DNA is TGTGCCAGCAGCTTGGGGCCGGGGGAACCCTACGAGCAGTACTTC. The V gene is TRBV5-5, the J gene TRBJ2-7, with D perhaps matching TRBD2 (6 bases). Between the trimmed V and J ends, which lost 0 bases and 2 bases, there was a span of 12 bases. Germline CDR1 and CDR2: SGHKS and YYEKEE (reference sequence). This CDR3 contains 15 residues.

J is TRBJ2-7 and V is TRBV20-1, with 10 bases that match TRBD1. The CDR3 consists of 14 residues. V lost 5 bases, J lost 2 bases, and 6 bases stayed unmatched. Germline lookup yields CDR1 DFQATT and CDR2 SNEGSKA (reference sequence). The CDR3 spells CSAGRGTGAYEQYF. CDR3 bases: TGCAGTGCTGGGCGCGGGACAGGGGCCTACGAGCAGTACTTC.

This clonotype was picked up one time. V gene TRBV6-5 combines with J gene TRBJ2-1; D might be TRBD1 (6 bases). The germline CDR1 and CDR2 sequences are MNHEY and SVGAGI. The V end was cut by 2 bases, the J end by 1 base, with 15 bases between. This CDR3 spans 17 amino acids. This CDR3 is CASSYGGSRGSYNEQFF. The CDR3 DNA follows: TGTGCCAGCAGTTACGGGGGCTCGAGGGGGTCCTACAATGAGCAGTTCTTC.

This chain joins TRBV14 and TRBJ2-1; D possibly corresponds to TRBD2 (7 bases). Per germline, CDR1 SGHDN and CDR2 FVKESK. The CDR3 contains 16 residues. V lost 0 bases to trimming and J lost 2 bases, with 11 bases between them. CDR3 nucleotide sequence: TGTGCCAGCAGCCAAGATGCGGGGGCTACCTACAATGAGCAGTTCTTC. The encoded protein is CASSQDAGATYNEQFF.

This clonotype was seen only a few times. The gene calls are TRBV7-6 and TRBJ2-7, with 8 bases lining up with TRBD1. Trimming took 5 bases from V and 4 from J; bases not matched to a gene: 7. Germline loops: CDR1 SGHVS, CDR2 FNYEAQ. The CDR3 is 14 amino acids. CDR3 in amino acids: CASSATGQVYEQYF. The CDR3 DNA reads as TGTGCCAGCAGCGCCACGGGACAGGTTTACGAGCAGTACTTC.

This clonotype was counted at least ten times. The chain joins TRBV5-1 to TRBJ2-7; D is possibly TRBD2 (6 bases). V shed 0 bases and J shed 4 bases, with 11 bases lying between them. CDR3 length: 14 residues. Germline V gene sequence: CDR1 SGHRS, CDR2 YFSETQ. The CDR3 sequence: CASSLGAGPYEQYF. The CDR3 region has the DNA TGCGCCAGCAGCTTGGGAGCGGGCCCTTACGAGCAGTACTTC.

The sample holds a few counts of this clonotype. V gene TRBV7-2 combines with J gene TRBJ1-2; no definite D call. CDR3 length equals 15 residues. V gave up 2 bases and J gave up 4 bases, with 14 bases separating them. Germline V lookup: CDR1 SGHTA, CDR2 FQGNSA. This chain's CDR3 is CASSLLVVPSYGYTF. The CDR3 nucleotides read TGTGCCAGCAGCTTATTGGTGGTGCCCTCCTATGGCTACACCTTC.

The chain employs TRBV18 and TRBJ2-3; 7 bases are a match to TRBD2. The junction had 7 bases not matched to a gene; V was cut back by 5 bases and J by 11 bases. CDR3 length: 12 amino acids. The germline CDR1 and CDR2 sequences are KGHSH and LQKENI. CDR3 nucleotides: TGTGCCAGCTCAGACGGGACTAAATGGCAGTATTTT. Its protein product is CASSDGTKWQYF.

This clonotype was observed a few times. The chain joins TRBV5-6 to TRBJ2-7, with D possibly being TRBD2 (5 bases). Between the trimmed V and J ends, which lost 7 bases and 2 bases, there was a span of 16 bases. The CDR3 is 14 residues long. CDR1 is SGHDT and CDR2 is YYEEEE in the germline V gene. The CDR3 sequence: CASHGPSGPYEQYF. The CDR3 nucleotides are TGTGCCAGCCATGGGCCCAGCGGACCCTACGAGCAGTACTTC.

This CDR3 is CASSLSARPSYGYTF. The CDR3, as DNA: TGTGCCAGCAGCTTATCAGCACGGCCGTCCTATGGCTACACCTTC. The V gene is TRBV7-8, the J gene TRBJ1-2; no clear D. V was pared by 2 bases and J by 4 bases, with 14 bases between. CDR1 and CDR2 (germline): SGHVS, FQNEAQ. The length of the CDR3 is 15 residues.

CDR3 nucleotides: TGTGCCAGCAGCGTCCAGAGCACAGTCAGCTATGGCTACACCTTC. Translating gives CASSVQSTVSYGYTF. The chain employs TRBV9 and TRBJ1-2; D unclear. This CDR3 comprises 15 residues. Trimming took off 2 bases at V and 4 bases at J, with 15 bases between the two ends. Germline CDR1 reads SGDLS; CDR2 reads YYNGEE.

CDR3 bases: TGTGCCAGCAGCCTCTCCTTGGGGGGCAGACAGCCCCAGCATTTT. It is translated as CASSLSLGGRQPQHF. The genes are TRBV11-2 and TRBJ1-5; maybe TRBD1 (6 bases). The CDR3 totals 15 residues. CDR1 and CDR2 (germline): SGHAT, FQNNGV. V was trimmed by 5 bases and J by 7 bases, leaving 18 bases between them. Filled out from reference TRBV11-2 and TRBJ1-5, the complete variable domain reads EAGVAQSPRYKIIEKRQSVAFWCNPISGHATLYWYQQILGQGPKLLIQFQNNGVVDDSQLPKDRFSAERLKGVDSTLKIQPAKLEDSAVYLCASSLSLGGRQPQHFGDGTRLSIL.

The chain carries TRBV15 and TRBJ1-1; D gene uncertain. Germline V lookup: CDR1 LNHNV, CDR2 YYDKDF (reference sequence). V was trimmed by 5 bases and J by 3 bases, leaving 13 bases between them. The CDR3 consists of 14 residues. Here the CDR3 reads CATSVRTRDTEAFF. CDR3 nucleotides: TGTGCCACCAGCGTTAGGACCCGGGACACTGAAGCTTTCTTT.

The chain is built from TRBV24-1 and TRBJ1-2; TRBD1 agrees at 7 bases. The ends lost 5 bases at V and 1 base at J; junction bases unmatched: 3. The germline CDR1 and CDR2 sequences are KGHDR and SFDVKD. CDR3 length: 14 amino acids. The CDR3 region is CATSGGGLNYGYTF. As DNA, the CDR3 is TGTGCCACCAGTGGAGGGGGCCTTAACTATGGCTACACCTTC.

This clonotype was observed a few times. J is TRBJ2-7 and V is TRBV3-1; D perhaps matches TRBD2 (6 bases). CDR1 LGHDT and CDR2 YNNKEL come from the germline V gene (reference sequence). This CDR3 is built from 11 residues. CDR3 nucleotides: TGTGGGTGGCGGGGAGCCTACGAGCAGTACTTC. This sequence encodes CGWRGAYEQYF.